This T cell receptor beta chain was retrieved from a study of T-cell reconstitution after alpha-beta-depleted transplantation in children. This clonotype was seen a handful of times. The antigen remains unidentified. Overall study results and limits: It was reported that alpha-beta T cells came from several hundred expanded graft clones (about two months after transplant). T-cell counts and diversity at one year following transplant were attributed mainly to newly produced T cells. Surviving recipient T cells and intrathymic progenitors accounted for some patients' high TCRbeta diversity at day 60.

Germline V gene data show CDR1 as DFQATT and CDR2 as SNEGSKA (reference sequence). This CDR3 region has 13 residues. V lost 6 bases to trimming and J lost 2 bases, with 14 bases between them. TCRbeta library preparation incorporated unique molecular identifiers. TCRdb re-analysed the PCR reads in MiXCR, keeping a single row per CDR3 protein. Among fewer than 700,000 distinct CDR3 sequences listed, 13% were seen once. This receptor was identified in a male patient younger than 18 who had a stem cell transplant for acute myeloid leukemia, so the T cells may come from the graft donor. The V gene is TRBV20-1, the J gene TRBJ2-7; TRBD2 is a possible D gene (6 bases). Sequencing used PBMCs, mostly from graft donor cells, obtained 360 days after TCRalphabeta/CD19-depleted stem cell transplant. CDR3 amino acids: CSAGGDFTYEQYF. CDR3 in DNA: TGCAGTGCAGGCGGGGATTTCACCTACGAGCAGTACTTC.